The 6 T cell receptor beta chains given below trace back to one sample, sequenced in a study of blood T cell repertoires in COVID-19. The table came from immunoSEQ multiplex PCR; TCRdb's copy has only in-frame clones and leaves some out. The sample includes 300,000 to 350,000 clones, 85% to 95% seen only once; the top ten take less than 4%. Material for sequencing was PBMCs or T cells enriched from blood (not recorded which). The receptors originated from a woman aged 25 to 45 who had been exposed to COVID-19.

The V gene is TRBV30, the J gene TRBJ1-4; D call uncertain. There are 14 residues in the CDR3. Germline V gives CDR1 GTSNPN, CDR2 SVGIG (reference sequence). The germline V and J ends were trimmed by 5 bases and 8 bases, with 18 bases remaining between them. This CDR3 reads CAWVVTGSREKLFF. CDR3 DNA sequence: TGTGCCTGGGTCGTGACGGGGAGTCGAGAAAAACTGTTTTTT.

This clone occurred once. The chain employs TRBV5-6 and TRBJ1-5; D perhaps matches TRBD1 (6 bases). The V and J ends lost 1 base and 5 bases respectively, with 7 bases between them. Germline V CDR1 and CDR2: SGHDT, YYEEEE. This CDR3 comprises 13 residues. The CDR3 coding sequence is TGTGCCAGCAGCTTGTCAGGGGATCAGCCCCAGCATTTT. Its translation is CASSLSGDQPQHF.

This clone was found once. In nucleotides, the CDR3 is TGTGCCAGCGAGACTAGCGGAATCTACGAGCAGTACTTC. Its translation: CASETSGIYEQYF. This chain links TRBV2 with TRBJ2-7, with TRBD2 matching over 9 bases. J lost 3 bases, V lost 8 bases, and 5 bases had no gene match. Germline V gene sequence: CDR1 SNHLY, CDR2 FYNNEI. The CDR3 sequence is 13 residues long.

This clone was seen more than once but under ten times. This chain uses TRBV5-1 with TRBJ1-1; 7 bases are a match to TRBD1. Germline V gene lookup returns CDR1 SGHRS and CDR2 YFSETQ. The CDR3 loop spans 13 amino acids. Losses at the gene ends were 3 bases for V and 5 bases for J; bases not matched to a gene: 4. CDR3 sequence (DNA): TGCGCCAGCAGCTACACACAGGGGACTGAAGCTTTCTTT. It codes for CASSYTQGTEAFF.

This clone was seen only once. The chain couples TRBV6-5 to TRBJ1-6; tentatively, D is TRBD1 (5 bases). This CDR3 has 13 residues. Per the germline V gene, CDR1 is MNHEY and CDR2 is SVGAGI. V was trimmed by 4 bases and J by 10 bases, leaving 11 bases between them. In nucleotides, the CDR3 is TGTGCCAGCAGTTGGGAGGGGAAATCACCCCTCCACTTT. Its protein product is CASSWEGKSPLHF.

The chain employs TRBV6-4 and TRBJ2-7, with 10 bases lining up with TRBD2. J was trimmed by 0 bases and V by 0 bases; bases with no gene match: 5. Germline V gene sequence: CDR1 MRHNA, CDR2 SNTAGT. The CDR3 totals 17 residues. The CDR3 is CASSDSRAGGVSYEQYF. As DNA, the CDR3 is TGTGCCAGCAGTGACTCAAGAGCGGGGGGGGTCTCCTACGAGCAGTACTTC.